The rows below give T cell receptor beta chains drawn from one sample of a study of blood T cell repertoires in COVID-19. Assay used: immunoSEQ multiplex PCR; TCRdb lists only in-frame clones, some missing. The sample records more than 45,000 clones, more than 70% being singletons. Source material: peripheral blood. These receptors all stem from a man aged 40-55 years with active COVID-19. CDR3s include the opening cysteine and the closing phenylalanine or tryptophan. Fields, in order: V gene, CDR3 protein.

>TRBV7-6
CASSTLAGASYEQYF
>TRBV28
CASRWQGAGQPQHF
>TRBV4-1
CASSHTSGRWADTQYF
>TRBV6-1
CASSEARYEQYF
>TRBV30
CAWSVGGEQYF
>TRBV28
CASSSPGGETQYF
>TRBV6-4
CASSDSNGGRENTGELFF
>TRBV5-1
CASSLDARGYTEAFF
>TRBV4-1
CASSLAGGSYEQFF
>TRBV5-1
CASSSTGATNEKLFF
>TRBV7-8
CASSLDDRVGYTF
>TRBV18
CASSRFLGTGVPVNTEAFF
>TRBV18
CASSPAGGTATYEQYF
>TRBV5-1
CASSTRTGSEAFF
>TRBV5-1
CASSPDSGSSYNEQFF
>TRBV7-7
CASSRTGGGGETQYF
>TRBV10-1
CASSESRFGGDIQYF
>TRBV27
CASSLGVRFGGTPSDTQYF
>TRBV27
CASSFQAGGYGYTF
>TRBV11-3
CASSSQGLGELFF
>TRBV19
CASSIGRDFDNSPLHF
>TRBV19
CASSIGGGQPQHF
>TRBV29-1
CSAGQGANTEAFF
>TRBV30
CAWSINRGPWETQYF
>TRBV6-5
CASKAGTANNSPLHF
>TRBV7-2
CASSPQPGQGISEQYF
>TRBV19
CASSMSLINEKLFF
>TRBV18
CASSPTVPGNTIYF
>TRBV12-3/TRBV12-4
CASSRGYGTEAFF
>TRBV7-2
CASSLNGGETQYF
>TRBV19
CASSFGQGYEQYF
>TRBV14
CASSRPGRGYNEQFF
>TRBV5-5
CASSLWGSLSGNTIYF
>TRBV27
CASSLTGGMYDTEAFF
>TRBV4-1
CASSQEEQGNKNIQYF
>TRBV28
CASSFSGGSSYEQYF
>TRBV27
CASSLRGGVYEQYF
>TRBV5-5
CASSSHTWGGYEQYF
>TRBV18
CASSQVAGSDQPQHF
>TRBV11-3
CASSRQGYEQYF
>TRBV27
CASGSGLARYEQFF
>TRBV10-3
CAISELDSPLHF
>TRBV7-8
CASSARAGQETQYF
>TRBV19
CASSLEGGEQFF
>TRBV30
CAWVGDSYEQYF
>TRBV2
CASSEAQYRDRVLHEQYF
>TRBV5-1
CASSLAAAWDEQFF
>TRBV30
CAWSVGIGQPNYGYTF
>TRBV7-2
CASSPGTDRNQPQHF
>TRBV3-1/TRBV3-2
CASSPSGDLGYTF
>TRBV2
CASKARETQYF
>TRBV12-3/TRBV12-4
CASSAGPNTEAFF